This T cell receptor beta chain is drawn from a study of T-cell reconstitution after alpha-beta-depleted transplantation in children. In its sample, this clonotype was seen many times. Unique molecular identifiers were used in preparing the TCRbeta library. TCRdb re-analysed the PCR reads in MiXCR, keeping a single row per CDR3 protein. The table has some 200,000 distinct CDR3 sequences, under 13% seen once. Deletions cut 5 bases from V and 2 bases from J, with 14 bases between. Germline-derived CDR1 and CDR2 are SEHNR and FQNEAQ (reference sequence). This CDR3 has 15 amino acids. V is TRBV7-9 and J is TRBJ2-3; D is perhaps TRBD1 (8 bases). Sequences were derived from PBMCs, sampled before TCRalphabeta/CD19-depleted stem cell transplant. The clonotype was recovered from a child younger than two with acute myeloid leukemia, due to receive a stem cell transplant. The CDR3 DNA follows: TGTGCCAGCAGCCGGACAGGGAGGGACACAGATACGCAGTATTTT. This gives the protein CASSRTGRDTDTQYF.